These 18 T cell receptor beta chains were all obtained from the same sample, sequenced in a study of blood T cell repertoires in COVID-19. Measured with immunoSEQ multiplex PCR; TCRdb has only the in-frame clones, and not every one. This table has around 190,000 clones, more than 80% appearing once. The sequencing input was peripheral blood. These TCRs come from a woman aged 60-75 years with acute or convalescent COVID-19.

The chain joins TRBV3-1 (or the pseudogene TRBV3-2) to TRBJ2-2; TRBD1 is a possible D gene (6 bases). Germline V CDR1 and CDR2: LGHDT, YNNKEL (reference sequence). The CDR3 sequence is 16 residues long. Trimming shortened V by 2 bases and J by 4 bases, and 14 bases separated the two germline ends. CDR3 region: CASSQSLQGPTGELFF. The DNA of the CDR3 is TGTGCCAGCAGCCAATCTTTACAGGGCCCCACCGGGGAGCTGTTTTTT.

CDR3 sequence: CASSLGLIISYNEQFF. The DNA of the CDR3 is TGCGCCAGCAGCTTGGGGCTTATAATCTCCTACAATGAGCAGTTCTTC. V usage is TRBV5-1 and J usage is TRBJ2-1; D is ambiguous. The V gene's germline CDR1 is SGHRS and CDR2 YFSETQ. The CDR3 is made up of 16 amino acids. Trimming shortened V by 0 bases and J by 0 bases, and 10 bases separated the two germline ends.

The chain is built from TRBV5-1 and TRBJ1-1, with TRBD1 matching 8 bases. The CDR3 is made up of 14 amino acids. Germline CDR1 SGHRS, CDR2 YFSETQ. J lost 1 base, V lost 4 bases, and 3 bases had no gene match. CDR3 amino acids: CASSGGQGNTEAFF. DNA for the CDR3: TGCGCCAGCAGCGGCGGACAGGGGAACACTGAAGCTTTCTTT.

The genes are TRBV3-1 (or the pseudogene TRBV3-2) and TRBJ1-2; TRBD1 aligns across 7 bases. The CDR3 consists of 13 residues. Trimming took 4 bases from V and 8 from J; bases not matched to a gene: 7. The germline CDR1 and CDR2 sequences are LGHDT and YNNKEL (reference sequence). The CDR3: CASSLQGPLGYTF. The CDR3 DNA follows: TGTGCCAGCAGCCTACAGGGGCCGTTAGGCTACACCTTC.

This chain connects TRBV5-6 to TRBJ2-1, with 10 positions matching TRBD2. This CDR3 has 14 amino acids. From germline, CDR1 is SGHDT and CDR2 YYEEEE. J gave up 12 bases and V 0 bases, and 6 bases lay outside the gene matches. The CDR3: CASSLGTSGKGQFF. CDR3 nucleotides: TGTGCCAGCAGCTTGGGGACTAGCGGAAAGGGGCAGTTCTTC.

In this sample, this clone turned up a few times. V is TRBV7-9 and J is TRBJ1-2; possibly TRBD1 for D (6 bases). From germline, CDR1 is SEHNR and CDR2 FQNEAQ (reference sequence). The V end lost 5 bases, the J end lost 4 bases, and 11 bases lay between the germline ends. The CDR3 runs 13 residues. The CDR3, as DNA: TGTGCCAGCAGCATGGACAGCTTCTATGGCTACACCTTC. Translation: CASSMDSFYGYTF. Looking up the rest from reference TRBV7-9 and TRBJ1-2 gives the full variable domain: DTGVSQNPRHKITKRGQNVTFRCDPISEHNRLYWYRQTLGQGPEFLTYFQNEAQLEKSRLLSDRFSAERPKGSFSTLEIQRTEQGDSAMYLCASSMDSFYGYTFGSGTRLTVV.

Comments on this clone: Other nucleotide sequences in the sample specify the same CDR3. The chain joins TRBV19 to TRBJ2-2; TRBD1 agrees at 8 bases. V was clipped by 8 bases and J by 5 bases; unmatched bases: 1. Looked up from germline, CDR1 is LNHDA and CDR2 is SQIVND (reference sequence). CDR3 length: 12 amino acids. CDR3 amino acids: CASHRGTGELFF. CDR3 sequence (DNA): TGTGCCAGTCACAGGGGGACCGGGGAGCTGTTTTTT. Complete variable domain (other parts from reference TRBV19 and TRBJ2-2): DGGITQSPKYLFRKEGQNVTLSCEQNLNHDAMYWYRQDPGQGLRLIYYSQIVNDFQKGDIAEGYSVSREKKESFPLTVTSAQKNPTAFYLCASHRGTGELFFGEGSRLTVL.

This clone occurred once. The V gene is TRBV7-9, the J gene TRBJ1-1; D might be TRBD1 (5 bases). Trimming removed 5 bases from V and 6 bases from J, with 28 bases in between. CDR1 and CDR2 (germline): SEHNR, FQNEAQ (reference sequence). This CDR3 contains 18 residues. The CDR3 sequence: CASSPRLGGQREGAEAFF. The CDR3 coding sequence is TGTGCCAGCAGCCCTCGTTTGGGAGGGCAGAGGGAAGGGGCTGAAGCTTTCTTT.

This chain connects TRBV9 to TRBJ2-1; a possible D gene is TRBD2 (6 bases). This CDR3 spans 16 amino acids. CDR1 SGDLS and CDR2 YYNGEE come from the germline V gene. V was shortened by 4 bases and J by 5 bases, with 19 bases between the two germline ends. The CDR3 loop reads CASSPDPGTPDNEQFF. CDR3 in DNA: TGTGCCAGCAGCCCCGACCCAGGGACTCCCGACAATGAGCAGTTCTTC.

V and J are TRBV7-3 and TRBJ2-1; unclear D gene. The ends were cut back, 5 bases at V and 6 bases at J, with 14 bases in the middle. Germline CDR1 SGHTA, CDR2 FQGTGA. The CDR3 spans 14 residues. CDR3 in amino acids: CASSPPGSINEQFF. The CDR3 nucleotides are TGTGCCAGCAGCCCGCCCGGTTCAATCAATGAGCAGTTCTTC.

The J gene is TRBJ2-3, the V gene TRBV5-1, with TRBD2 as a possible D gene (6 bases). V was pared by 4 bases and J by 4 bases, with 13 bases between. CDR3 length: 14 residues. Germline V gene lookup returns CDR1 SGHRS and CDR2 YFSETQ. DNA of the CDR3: TGCGCCAGCAGCGGGGGGTGGAGGGCAGATACGCAGTATTTT. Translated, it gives CASSGGWRADTQYF.

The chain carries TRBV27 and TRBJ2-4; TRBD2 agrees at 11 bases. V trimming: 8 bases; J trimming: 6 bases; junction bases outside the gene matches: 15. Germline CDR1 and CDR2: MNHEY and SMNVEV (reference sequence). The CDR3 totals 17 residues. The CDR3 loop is CASSQVSGRGSGNIQYF. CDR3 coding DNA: TGTGCCAGCTCTCAGGTTAGCGGGAGGGGTTCAGGAAACATTCAGTACTTC.

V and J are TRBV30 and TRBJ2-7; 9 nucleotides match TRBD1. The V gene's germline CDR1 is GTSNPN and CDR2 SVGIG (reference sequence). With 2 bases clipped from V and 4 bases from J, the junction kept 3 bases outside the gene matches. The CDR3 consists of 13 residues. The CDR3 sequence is CAWSSGTGYEQYF. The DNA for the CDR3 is TGTGCCTGGAGTTCCGGGACAGGGTACGAGCAGTACTTC.

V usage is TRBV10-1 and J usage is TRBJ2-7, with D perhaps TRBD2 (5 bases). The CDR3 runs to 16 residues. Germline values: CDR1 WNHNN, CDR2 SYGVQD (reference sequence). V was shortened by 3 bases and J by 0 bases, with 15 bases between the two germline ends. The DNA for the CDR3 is TGCGCCAGCAGTGAAGGAGGAGTTACGAGCTCCTACGAGCAGTACTTC. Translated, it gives CASSEGGVTSSYEQYF.

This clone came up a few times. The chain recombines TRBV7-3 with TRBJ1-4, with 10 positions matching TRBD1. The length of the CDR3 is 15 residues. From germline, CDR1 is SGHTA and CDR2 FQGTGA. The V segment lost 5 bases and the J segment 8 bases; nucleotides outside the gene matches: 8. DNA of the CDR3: TGTGCCAGCAGCCCCCGGACAGGGGGGAGCGAAAAACTGTTTTTT. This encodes CASSPRTGGSEKLFF.

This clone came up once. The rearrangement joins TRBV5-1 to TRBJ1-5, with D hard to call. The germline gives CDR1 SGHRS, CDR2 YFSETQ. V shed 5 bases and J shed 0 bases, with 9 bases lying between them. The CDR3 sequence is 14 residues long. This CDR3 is CASRPGYSNQPQHF. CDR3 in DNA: TGCGCCAGCAGGCCCGGGTATAGCAATCAGCCCCAGCATTTT.

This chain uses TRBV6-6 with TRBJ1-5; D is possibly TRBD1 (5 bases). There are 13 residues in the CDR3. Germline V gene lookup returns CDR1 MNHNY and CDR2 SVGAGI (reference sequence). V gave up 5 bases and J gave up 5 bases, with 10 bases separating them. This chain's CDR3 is CASSRDSDQPQHF. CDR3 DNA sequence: TGTGCCAGCAGTCGTGACAGCGATCAGCCCCAGCATTTT.

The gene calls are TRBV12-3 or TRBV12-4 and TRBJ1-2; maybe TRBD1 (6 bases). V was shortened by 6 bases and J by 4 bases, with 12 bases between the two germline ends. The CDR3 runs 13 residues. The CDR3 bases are TGTGCCAGCAGCCGGGGACAAACCTATGGCTACACCTTC. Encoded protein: CASSRGQTYGYTF.